This T cell receptor (beta chain) was sequenced for a study of human T cells and chemical hapten exposure. Study in general: Patients were given diphenylcyclopropenone on the scalp weekly across the approximately 24-week study.

The CDR3 has 15 residues. The germline V and J ends were trimmed by 7 bases and 3 bases, with 18 bases remaining between them. From germline, CDR1 is LGHNT and CDR2 FRNRAP. Sample time point: patch test 2, 6 weeks after DPC sensitization. Treatment of the sample: therapeutic diphenylcyclopropenone sensitization with weekly scalp DPC. Notes on the study in general: TCRs above 1 in 1000 frequency did not change with DPC sensitization.

As for this clonotype: Its antigen is undetermined.

Per the study methods: Samples contained a median of roughly 100,000 TCRs, with a range of about 23,224 to 700,000. Via MiXCR, TCRdb re-called the RACE reads, giving one row per CDR3 protein. TCRdb assigned the V and J calls; the authors' analysis was not used. The sample has about 81,000 distinct CDR3 sequences, approximately 10% seen once. Specimen: whole blood, collected in connection with sensitization to the hapten diphenylcyclopropenone (DPC). The sequence was collected from a woman aged 25-40 years with alopecia areata. Some clones in this sample may be carry-over from other donors' samples. V is TRBV12-5 and J is TRBJ2-5; D might be TRBD1 (6 bases). CDR3 region: CASVGVGAHKETQYF. CDR3 DNA sequence: TGTGCTAGTGTTGGCGTGGGGGCGCACAAAGAGACCCAGTACTTC.